The 5 T cell receptor beta chains given below trace back to one sample, sequenced in a study of T cell responses to AZD1222 COVID-19 vaccine. Measured with immunoSEQ multiplex PCR; TCRdb has only the in-frame clones, and not every one. Of 150,000 to 200,000 clones in the sample, approximately 93% are singletons; the top ten hold less than 1.5%. Sequenced here: peripheral blood, sampled 28 days after the second AZD1222 dose. Source of these receptors: an adult who received the AZD1222 COVID-19 vaccine.

V is TRBV4-2 and J is TRBJ1-6; D remains ambiguous. V lost 4 bases to trimming and J lost 6 bases, with 19 bases between them. Germline loops: CDR1 LGHNA, CDR2 YNFKEQ. CDR3 length: 17 residues. The CDR3: CASSPLWKTGPNSPLHF. The CDR3 nucleotides are TGTGCCAGCAGCCCCCTGTGGAAGACGGGCCCTAATTCACCCCTCCACTTT.

The rearrangement links TRBV18 to TRBJ1-5, with TRBD1 matching over 10 bases. Germline V lookup: CDR1 KGHSH, CDR2 LQKENI. The CDR3 runs to 14 residues. The V gene end was trimmed by 3 bases and the J gene end by 6 bases; junction bases not matched to a gene: 2. CDR3 sequence (DNA): TGTGCCAGCTCACCGGGACAGGGGACTCAGCCCCAGCATTTT. This sequence encodes CASSPGQGTQPQHF.

The CDR3 protein is CASSFVAYEQYF. CDR3 coding DNA: TGTGCCAGCAGTTTTGTGGCCTACGAGCAGTACTTC. The chain has TRBV12-3 or TRBV12-4 and TRBJ2-7; no firm D call. Trimming stripped 3 bases from V and 2 bases from J, with 5 bases between. CDR3 length: 12 amino acids.

The chain carries TRBV15 and TRBJ2-2; the D gene is possibly TRBD2 (6 bases). The CDR3 is 15 residues long. Germline values: CDR1 LNHNV, CDR2 YYDKDF (reference sequence). The germline V and J ends were trimmed by 3 bases and 7 bases, with 15 bases remaining between them. CDR3 in DNA: TGTGCCACCAGCAGTTCGTCAGGGCGGGGCGGGGAGCTGTTTTTT. Translated: CATSSSSGRGGELFF.

The rearrangement joins TRBV11-3 to TRBJ2-4; D is perhaps TRBD1 (5 bases). This CDR3 spans 16 amino acids. The ends were cut back, 0 bases at V and 0 bases at J, with 9 bases in the middle. Germline values: CDR1 SGHNT, CDR2 YENEEA. Here the CDR3 DNA reads TGTGCCAGCAGCTTAGATCTAGGGGCAGCCAAAAACATTCAGTACTTC. Translation: CASSLDLGAAKNIQYF.